Described below is a single TCR beta chain sequence and its context. The source of the sample is a study of blood T cell repertoires in COVID-19. Libraries were prepared by immunoSEQ multiplex PCR; TCRdb keeps only in-frame clonotypes and omits some of them. The sample consists of about 100,000 clones, around 90% of them appearing once. This TCR was recovered from a human donor in a cohort sampled during active COVID-19. The sample taken for sequencing was peripheral blood.

In DNA, the CDR3 is TGTGCCAGCAGTTTAAGTGGGCAGGGGGAGTATCAGCCCCAGCATTTT. Protein sequence: CASSLSGQGEYQPQHF. This chain connects TRBV28 to TRBJ1-5; 7 positions agree with TRBD1. CDR1 is MDHEN, CDR2 SYDVKM, per germline. The CDR3 totals 16 residues. Germline trimming cut 2 bases from V and 5 bases from J; bases unmatched to any gene: 9.